Shown below are 12 T cell receptor beta chains from a single sample sequenced in a study of T-cell reconstitution after alpha-beta-depleted transplantation in children. Preparing the TCRbeta library involved the use of unique molecular identifiers. TCRdb independently ran MiXCR on the PCR reads; one entry per CDR3 protein. The sample includes a few hundred thousand distinct CDR3 sequences, roughly a quarter of them seen just once. The sample consisted of PBMCs, mostly from graft donor cells, taken 360 days after TCRalphabeta/CD19-depleted stem cell transplant. The source of these receptors is a female patient aged 2 to 10 who had a stem cell transplant for congenital amegakaryocytic thrombocytopenia, so the T cells may come from the graft donor.

This clonotype was seen a few times. This sequence joins TRBV6-5 and TRBJ2-3; D may match TRBD1 or TRBD2 (5 bases each). This CDR3 has 15 amino acids. CDR1 and CDR2 from the germline V gene are MNHEY and SVGAGI. V dropped 4 bases and J dropped 0 bases, with 11 bases sitting between them. As DNA, the CDR3 is TGTGCCAGCAGTTCCCGGGGCCTTAGCACAGATACGCAGTATTTT. Its translation: CASSSRGLSTDTQYF.

A few counts support this clonotype. This sequence joins TRBV3-1 and TRBJ2-7; 8 bases align to TRBD1. After removal of 4 bases from V and 2 bases from J, the junction contained 10 bases not matched to a gene. Germline values: CDR1 LGHDT, CDR2 YNNKEL (reference sequence). The CDR3 has 16 amino acids. The CDR3 DNA follows: TGTGCCAGCAGCCCGGGTACAGGGGGGCTTGCCTACGAGCAGTACTTC. Translated: CASSPGTGGLAYEQYF.

The rearrangement joins TRBV28 to TRBJ1-2; 10 bases agree with TRBD1. Germline lookup yields CDR1 MDHEN and CDR2 SYDVKM. There are 16 residues in the CDR3. V dropped 2 bases and J dropped 8; count of bases not matched to a gene: 11. The CDR3 loop reads CASSLVLGQGVGGYTF. CDR3 in DNA: TGTGCCAGCAGTTTAGTTCTCGGACAGGGGGTTGGGGGCTACACCTTC.

V is TRBV9 and J is TRBJ1-2; D remains ambiguous. Trimming left V 3 bases short and J 2 bases short, with 17 bases between. Germline lookup yields CDR1 SGDLS and CDR2 YYNGEE. The CDR3 totals 16 residues. CDR3 region: CASSAQFRVENYGYTF. The CDR3, as DNA: TGTGCCAGCAGCGCCCAGTTTAGGGTTGAAAACTATGGCTACACCTTC.

The chain combines TRBV28 with TRBJ2-3; 7 nucleotides align to TRBD2. The CDR3 runs to 18 residues. Germline CDR1 MDHEN, CDR2 SYDVKM. Germline trimming cut 2 bases from V and 4 bases from J; bases unmatched to any gene: 15. The CDR3 loop is CASSLPGSMGSGADTQYF. CDR3 coding DNA: TGTGCCAGCAGTTTACCCGGCTCGATGGGGAGCGGGGCAGATACGCAGTATTTT.

CDR3 nucleotide sequence: TGTGCCACCAGTGAGTCAGGGTTTCGCTATGGCTACACCTTC. Translated: CATSESGFRYGYTF. The chain carries TRBV24-1 and TRBJ1-2, with D possibly matching TRBD1 (5 bases). The germline V gene has CDR1 KGHDR and CDR2 SFDVKD. The CDR3 has 14 amino acids. The V and J ends lost 4 bases and 4 bases respectively, with 12 bases between them.

The V and J genes are TRBV10-3 and TRBJ2-7; 7 bases fit TRBD1. Germline CDR1 ENHRY, CDR2 SYGVKD. Losses at the gene ends were 5 bases for V and 3 bases for J; bases not matched to a gene: 10. This CDR3 region has 15 residues. The CDR3 is CAISPVGTAYYEQYF. CDR3 DNA: TGTGCCATCAGTCCCGTGGGGACAGCCTACTACGAGCAGTACTTC.

V gene TRBV12-3 or TRBV12-4 combines with J gene TRBJ2-1; TRBD1 aligns across 7 bases. V lost 10 bases to trimming and J lost 1 base; unmatched junction nucleotides: 7. There are 14 residues in the CDR3. CDR3 region: CAITPTGSYNEQFF. The CDR3 region has the DNA TGTGCCATTACCCCGACAGGGTCCTACAATGAGCAGTTCTTC.

There are many counts of this clonotype. The gene calls are TRBV20-1 and TRBJ2-4; D call uncertain. V shed 5 bases and J shed 0 bases, with 11 bases lying between them. The germline CDR1 and CDR2 sequences are DFQATT and SNEGSKA (reference sequence). The CDR3 extends over 14 amino acids. The CDR3 loop is CSAGPGEAKNIQYF. Written as DNA, the CDR3 is TGCAGTGCTGGACCAGGAGAAGCCAAAAACATTCAGTACTTC.

This clonotype was picked up many times. V gene TRBV27 combines with J gene TRBJ2-3, with 9 bases fitting TRBD2. This CDR3 comprises 14 residues. CDR1 is MNHEY and CDR2 is SMNVEV in the germline V gene (reference sequence). V lost 8 bases and J lost 2; bases outside the gene matches: 5. The CDR3 nucleotides are TGTGCCAGCGCTTTAGCGGGGGTCACAGATACGCAGTATTTT. Its protein is CASALAGVTDTQYF.

This clonotype has a single count. V is TRBV6-5 and J is TRBJ1-1, with D uncertain. This CDR3 comprises 13 residues. V lost 7 bases and J 0 bases, leaving 9 bases between the germline ends. The V gene's germline CDR1 is MNHEY and CDR2 SVGAGI. CDR3 in DNA: TGTGCCAGCACTTCCCTTCTGAACACTGAAGCTTTCTTT. Encoded protein: CASTSLLNTEAFF.

This clonotype is termed medium-sized. The genes are TRBV4-1 and TRBJ1-1; no definite D call. Germline-derived CDR1 and CDR2 are MGHRA and YSYEKL. The CDR3 has 13 residues. V lost 1 base and J lost 2, with 5 bases in between. The CDR3 nucleotides are TGCGCCAGCAGCCAAGGCCGTAACACTGAAGCTTTCTTT. This translates into CASSQGRNTEAFF.